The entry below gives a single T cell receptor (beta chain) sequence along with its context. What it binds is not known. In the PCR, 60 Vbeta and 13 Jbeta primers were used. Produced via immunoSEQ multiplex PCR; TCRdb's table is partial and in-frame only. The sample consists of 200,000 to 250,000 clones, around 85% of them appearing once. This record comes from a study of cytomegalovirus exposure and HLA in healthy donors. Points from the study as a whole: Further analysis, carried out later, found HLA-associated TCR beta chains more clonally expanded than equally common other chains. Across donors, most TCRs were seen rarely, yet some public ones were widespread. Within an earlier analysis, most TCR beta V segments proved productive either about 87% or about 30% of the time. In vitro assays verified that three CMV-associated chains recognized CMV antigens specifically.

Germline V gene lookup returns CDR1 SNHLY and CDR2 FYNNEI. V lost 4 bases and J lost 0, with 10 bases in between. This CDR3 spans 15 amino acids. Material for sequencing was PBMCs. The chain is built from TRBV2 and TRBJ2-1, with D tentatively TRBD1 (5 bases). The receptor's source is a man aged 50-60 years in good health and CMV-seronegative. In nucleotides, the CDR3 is TGTGCCAGCAGTGGAGCTAGGGGCTCCTACAATGAGCAGTTCTTC. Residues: CASSGARGSYNEQFF.